Presented here are 25 T cell receptor beta chains from one specimen sequenced in a study of T-cell reconstitution after alpha-beta-depleted transplantation in children. A library of TCRbeta sequences, prepared with unique molecular identifiers, was generated. TCRdb itself ran the PCR reads through MiXCR, one entry per CDR3 protein. This table holds around 300,000 distinct CDR3 sequences, more than 9% found once. The starting material was peripheral blood, obtained 180 days after TCRalphabeta/CD19-depleted stem cell transplant. These receptors were taken from a male patient aged 2-15 years who had a stem cell transplant for chronic granulomatous disease, so the T cells may come from the graft donor.

This clonotype was seen repeatedly, ten times or more. The rearrangement links TRBV9 to TRBJ2-7; a possible D gene is TRBD1 (7 bases). The V end lost 2 bases, the J end lost 3 bases, and 15 bases lay between the germline ends. Looked up from germline, CDR1 is SGDLS and CDR2 is YYNGEE. CDR3 length equals 15 residues. The CDR3 region is CASSVEAGQSYEQYF. In DNA form, the CDR3 reads TGTGCCAGCAGCGTTGAGGCGGGACAGAGCTACGAGCAGTACTTC. The variable domain in full, with the rest retrieved from reference TRBV9 and TRBJ2-7, is DSGVTQTPKHLITATGQRVTLRCSPRSGDLSVYWYQQSLDQGLQFLIQYYNGEERAKGNILERFSAQQFPDLHSELNLSSLELGDSALYFCASSVEAGQSYEQYFGPGTRLTVT.

Many counts were recorded for this clonotype. The junction differs from germline at one of its ends, possibly a read error. This chain links TRBV5-1 with TRBJ1-1; 9 bases agree with TRBD1. The CDR3 is 17 amino acids. CDR1 and CDR2 from the germline V gene are SGHRS and YFSETQ. CDR3 nucleotides: TGCGCCAGCAGCTTCTTGGGAACAGGGGGCCTGGGGACTGAAGTTTTCTTT. Translating it yields CASSFLGTGGLGTEVFF.

This clonotype showed up many times. The V call is TRBV12-3 or TRBV12-4, the J call TRBJ2-1, with D perhaps matching TRBD1 (6 bases). The CDR3 totals 14 residues. Trimming stripped 6 bases from V and 3 bases from J, with 12 bases between. CDR3 sequence (DNA): TGTGCCAGCAGCCCACCGGGACACTACAATGAGCAGTTCTTC. Protein product: CASSPPGHYNEQFF.

This clonotype was seen ten or more times. This CDR3 reads CSVEGWVTEAFF. CDR3 DNA sequence: TGCAGCGTTGAAGGGTGGGTCACTGAAGCTTTCTTT. The genes are TRBV29-1 and TRBJ1-1, with D unclear. With 1 base removed from V and 4 bases from J, the gap between germline ends came to 7 bases. Germline V gives CDR1 SQVTM, CDR2 ANQGSEA. The CDR3 has 12 amino acids.

This clonotype was observed many times. The chain employs TRBV6-2 or TRBV6-3 and TRBJ2-2; 7 bases map to TRBD1. Per the germline V gene, CDR1 is MNHEY and CDR2 is SVGEGT. This CDR3 contains 16 residues. V dropped 7 bases and J dropped 0; count of bases not matched to a gene: 8. The CDR3: CASKIQGSANTGELFF. In DNA form, the CDR3 reads TGTGCCAGCAAAATACAGGGGTCCGCGAACACCGGGGAGCTGTTTTTT.

This clonotype was detected ten times or more. As DNA, the CDR3 is TGTGCCAGCAGTACCTTTAGGGGGACCTACTTC. It translates to CASSTFRGTYF. The V and J genes are TRBV27 and TRBJ2-5; D possibly corresponds to TRBD1 (6 bases). This CDR3 contains 11 residues. Germline CDR1 and CDR2: MNHEY and SMNVEV (reference sequence). V dropped 5 bases and J dropped 14 bases, with 15 bases sitting between them.

This clonotype showed up just a few times. This chain joins TRBV20-1 and TRBJ2-1; 10 bases agree with TRBD2. Looked up from germline, CDR1 is DFQATT and CDR2 is SNEGSKA (reference sequence). Trimming removed 5 bases from V and 2 bases from J; junction bases left unmatched: 6. The CDR3 has 15 amino acids. DNA of the CDR3: TGCAGTGCTCTTTCAACTAGCGGGACCTACAATGAGCAGTTCTTC. Its protein is CSALSTSGTYNEQFF.

This clonotype was recorded many times. The J gene is TRBJ2-1, the V gene TRBV10-3; 8 bases agree with TRBD2. CDR1 ENHRY and CDR2 SYGVKD come from the germline V gene. V gave up 3 bases and J gave up 3 bases; unmatched junction bases: 10. This CDR3 contains 17 residues. CDR3 protein: CAISDPTPGLVYNEQFF. For the CDR3, the DNA is TGTGCCATCAGTGACCCTACACCGGGACTAGTCTACAATGAGCAGTTCTTC.

This clonotype was detected many times. The V call is TRBV10-3, the J call TRBJ2-7; unclear D gene. The V gene lost 4 bases and the J gene lost 2 bases, with 9 bases spanning the gap. The CDR3 is made up of 13 amino acids. The germline CDR1 and CDR2 sequences are ENHRY and SYGVKD. The CDR3 DNA follows: TGTGCCATCAGTGTTGCGGACCCCTACGAGCAGTACTTC. It yields the protein CAISVADPYEQYF.

This clonotype has a count of ten or more. This chain joins TRBV20-1 and TRBJ1-6; 12 bases line up with TRBD1. CDR1 is DFQATT, CDR2 SNEGSKA, per germline (reference sequence). The CDR3 contains 15 residues. Losses at the gene ends were 5 bases for V and 9 bases for J; bases not matched to a gene: 8. CDR3 DNA: TGCAGTGCTCATACGGGACAGGGGGCGCGTTCACCCCTCCACTTT. It is translated as CSAHTGQGARSPLHF.

To note about this clonotype: A much bigger clone sits one base away, suggesting this may be a read error. The chain is built from TRBV28 and TRBJ2-3; 10 bases align to TRBD1. Germline CDR1 reads MDHEN; CDR2 reads SYDVKM. This CDR3 comprises 17 residues. In DNA form, the CDR3 reads TGTGCCAGCAGTTCCCCCTGGACAGGGGGGAGCACAGATACGCCGTATTTT. It codes for CASSSPWTGGSTDTPYF.

This clonotype was seen a few times. The V call is TRBV30, the J call TRBJ1-1; 9 positions match TRBD1. Germline V gene lookup returns CDR1 GTSNPN and CDR2 SVGIG (reference sequence). This CDR3 spans 13 amino acids. Losses at the gene ends were 1 base for V and 5 bases for J; bases not matched to a gene: 2. The CDR3 bases are TGTGCCTGGAGTGGGACAGGGGTTACTGAAGCTTTCTTT. Protein: CAWSGTGVTEAFF.

In its sample, this clonotype was seen many times. The V and J genes are TRBV25-1 and TRBJ1-1; no reliable D call. Germline CDR1 MGHDK, CDR2 SYGVNS. V was pared by 6 bases and J by 8 bases, with 19 bases between. This CDR3 region has 14 residues. The CDR3 DNA reads TGTGCCAGCAGCGCACCAGGCCAGGTCACGGAAGCTTTCTTT. This gives the protein CASSAPGQVTEAFF.

This clonotype showed up many times. The gene calls are TRBV10-3 and TRBJ2-7; D unclear. The CDR3 has 12 amino acids. Germline-derived CDR1 and CDR2 are ENHRY and SYGVKD. Trimming left V 10 bases short and J 3 bases short, with 13 bases between. The CDR3 reads CATGDQVYEQYF. CDR3 sequence (DNA): TGTGCCACCGGTGATCAGGTCTACGAGCAGTACTTC.

This clonotype was seen many times. The J gene is TRBJ2-1, the V gene TRBV5-1, with 13 bases that match TRBD2. CDR1 is SGHRS and CDR2 is YFSETQ in the germline V gene. This CDR3 region has 14 residues. J was trimmed by 8 bases and V by 5 bases; bases with no gene match: 4. CDR3 loop: CASSRTSGGYEQFF. CDR3 DNA: TGCGCCAGCAGTAGGACTAGCGGGGGTTATGAGCAGTTCTTC. Full variable domain (outside the CDR3, taken from reference TRBV5-1 and TRBJ2-1): KAGVTQTPRYLIKTRGQQVTLSCSPISGHRSVSWYQQTPGQGLQFLFEYFSETQRNKGNFPGRFSGRQFSNSRSEMNVSTLELGDSALYLCASSRTSGGYEQFFGPGTRLTVL.

This clonotype was found many times. The V gene is TRBV29-1, the J gene TRBJ2-7, with TRBD2 as a possible D gene (6 bases). In germline, CDR1 is SQVTM, CDR2 ANQGSEA. Trimming left V 3 bases short and J 0 bases short, with 12 bases between. This CDR3 is 14 amino acids long. DNA for the CDR3: TGCAGCGTTGATGGGGGGTCAGTCTCCTACGAGCAGTACTTC. Translated: CSVDGGSVSYEQYF.

This clonotype has ten or more counts. One end of the junction fails to match germline, which may point to a read error. The CDR3 bases are TGTGCCAGCAGCACCCTCGGGGGGCTCTACTTC. It specifies CASSTLGGLYF. The chain joins TRBV12-3 or TRBV12-4 to TRBJ2-1; D perhaps matches TRBD2 (7 bases). The CDR3 is 11 residues long.

In this sample, this clonotype turned up many times. This CDR3 reads CASSPRPTGGNAGANVLTF. Here the CDR3 DNA reads TGTGCCAGCAGCCCGCGGCCGACAGGGGGAAACGCTGGGGCCAACGTCCTGACTTTC. The rearrangement uses TRBV7-6 and TRBJ2-6; 9 bases agree with TRBD1. The CDR3 is 19 amino acids. V trimming: 5 bases; J trimming: 2 bases; junction bases outside the gene matches: 13. In germline, CDR1 is SGHVS, CDR2 FNYEAQ.

This clonotype was seen repeatedly, ten times or more. Written as DNA, the CDR3 is TGCAGTGCTAGAGGCGGTAGCGGAACCCACACCGGGGAGCTGTTTTTT. This codes for CSARGGSGTHTGELFF. This chain uses TRBV20-1 with TRBJ2-2, with D possibly being TRBD2 (6 bases). Trimming removed 1 base at V and 3 bases at J, with 15 bases between. CDR3 length: 16 residues. Germline V CDR1 and CDR2: DFQATT, SNEGSKA (reference sequence).

Many counts were recorded for this clonotype. J is TRBJ2-7 and V is TRBV27; the match to TRBD2 covers 7 bases. The CDR3 runs to 14 residues. Per germline, CDR1 MNHEY and CDR2 SMNVEV (reference sequence). V lost 4 bases to trimming and J lost 2 bases; unmatched junction nucleotides: 5. This CDR3 reads CASSSTTSTYEQYF. The CDR3 region has the DNA TGTGCCAGCAGTTCGACGACTAGCACCTACGAGCAGTACTTC.

This clonotype was seen many times. The chain employs TRBV5-1 and TRBJ2-7; 10 bases are shared with TRBD2. The length of the CDR3 is 15 residues. Germline V gene lookup returns CDR1 SGHRS and CDR2 YFSETQ. V lost 4 bases and J lost 4; bases outside the gene matches: 8. The CDR3 region has the DNA TGCGCCAGCAGCCAACCAGCGGGAGGGAGTTACGAGCAGTACTTC. Translating gives CASSQPAGGSYEQYF.

This clonotype has ten or more counts. This chain joins TRBV3-1 and TRBJ2-7; 7 bases are a match to TRBD2. With 2 bases clipped from V and 4 bases from J, the junction kept 2 bases outside the gene matches. CDR1 is LGHDT, CDR2 YNNKEL, per germline (reference sequence). The CDR3 contains 13 residues. CDR3 sequence reads: CASSQTGGYEQYF. CDR3 DNA: TGTGCCAGCAGCCAAACGGGGGGTTACGAGCAGTACTTC.

This clonotype was picked up many times. This chain connects TRBV7-2 to TRBJ2-5; 12 nucleotides agree with TRBD2. Trimming at V came to 3 bases and at J to 5 bases, leaving 1 base not matched to a gene. The CDR3 sequence is 14 residues long. Germline V gives CDR1 SGHTA, CDR2 FQGNSA. CDR3: CASSFTSGGETQYF. CDR3 DNA: TGTGCCAGCAGCTTCACTAGCGGGGGGGAGACCCAGTACTTC.

Ten or more counts support this clonotype. The chain links TRBV20-1 to TRBJ1-2; 7 bases match TRBD1. The CDR3 loop spans 13 amino acids. Germline CDR1 reads DFQATT; CDR2 reads SNEGSKA (reference sequence). With 6 bases clipped from V and 8 bases from J, the junction kept 12 bases outside the gene matches. The CDR3, as DNA: TGCAGTGCAATCTCCGGGACAGCGGGAGGCTACACCTTC. Its translation is CSAISGTAGGYTF.

This clonotype occurred many times. The CDR3 DNA reads as TGTGCCAGCAGCTTACGGGGGGCCCATGAGCAGTTCTTC. This codes for CASSLRGAHEQFF. The chain joins TRBV7-3 to TRBJ2-1; D is possibly TRBD2 (7 bases). Germline CDR1 SGHTA, CDR2 FQGTGA. This CDR3 has 13 amino acids. Trimming stripped 2 bases from V and 8 bases from J, with 10 bases between.